This T cell receptor (beta chain) was recovered during a study of regulatory and conventional T cells in RAG deficiency. Whole-study results and caveats: In Omenn syndrome, Treg and Tconv repertoires overlapped >75%.

Blood CD4+ CD25-high CD127-low regulatory T cells supplied the genomic DNA template. Sequencing was performed with immunoSEQ multiplex PCR; in TCRdb, only in-frame clones are kept and a portion is missing. The table has tens of thousands of clones, under 95% seen once. Turning to this clone: The antigen remains undetermined.

With 3 bases removed from V and 6 bases from J, the gap between germline ends came to 14 bases. The CDR3 consists of 13 residues. Germline V gene data show CDR1 as GTSNPN and CDR2 as SVGIG (reference sequence). These data were also filed under a second study, of regulatory T cells. That paper notes: The PCR used 52 TRBV and 13 TRBJ primers.

This TCR was sampled from a human donor in good health. The chain couples TRBV30 to TRBJ1-2; D not resolved. The material sequenced was Tregs sorted from blood. Here the CDR3 DNA reads TGTGCCTGGAGCAACCCGGGAGCAAATGGCTACACCTTC. It specifies CAWSNPGANGYTF.